These 5 T cell receptor beta chains originate from one sample sequenced in a study of human T cells and chemical hapten exposure. TCRdb ran MiXCR on the RACE reads and lists one entry per CDR3 protein. The sample has nearly 80,000 distinct CDR3 sequences, 10% seen once. Stated time point: patch test 1, 2 weeks after DPC sensitization. Treatment noted: therapeutic diphenylcyclopropenone sensitization with weekly scalp DPC. This specimen consisted of whole blood, obtained in connection with sensitization to the hapten diphenylcyclopropenone (DPC). These TCRs come from a woman aged 45 to 65 with alopecia areata. Some clones in this sample may be carry-over from other donors' samples.

This clonotype has more than one count but fewer than ten. CDR3 DNA sequence: TGCGCCAGCAGCTTGGAAAGGACTAGCGGGAATGAGCAGTTCTTC. Amino acid sequence: CASSLERTSGNEQFF. The chain joins TRBV5-1 to TRBJ2-1; TRBD2 matches at 11 bases. Germline CDR1 is SGHRS and CDR2 is YFSETQ. With 0 bases clipped from V and 7 bases from J, the junction kept 3 bases outside the gene matches. The CDR3 has 15 residues.

The chain has TRBV5-1 and TRBJ2-3; TRBD1 matches at 11 bases. The germline V gene has CDR1 SGHRS and CDR2 YFSETQ. Trimming took 4 bases from V and 5 from J; bases not matched to a gene: 3. The CDR3 extends over 14 amino acids. CDR3 amino acids: CASSPGQGGDTQYF. CDR3 coding DNA: TGCGCCAGCAGCCCGGGACAGGGGGGAGATACGCAGTATTTT.

This clonotype was recorded at least ten times. V is TRBV12-3 or TRBV12-4 and J is TRBJ1-1; D gene uncertain. Trimming pared 7 bases from V and 7 bases from J, leaving 10 bases between. The length of the CDR3 is 11 residues. The CDR3 DNA reads as TGTGCCAGCACGGTCGGGTTTGAAGCTTTCTTT. Its protein is CASTVGFEAFF.

The chain recombines TRBV20-1 with TRBJ2-3, with D perhaps TRBD1 (6 bases). CDR3 length equals 14 residues. The germline V gene encodes CDR1 DFQATT and CDR2 SNEGSKA (reference sequence). V dropped 4 bases and J dropped 2 bases, with 13 bases sitting between them. For the CDR3, the DNA is TGCAGTGCTAAGAGGGGGAATCCCACAGATACGCAGTATTTT. This gives the protein CSAKRGNPTDTQYF.

The table lists this clonotype with a few counts. V is TRBV7-9 and J is TRBJ2-1; no clear D gene. Per germline, CDR1 SEHNR and CDR2 FQNEAQ (reference sequence). The CDR3 is made up of 14 amino acids. Trimming took 0 bases from V and 5 from J, leaving 8 bases between them. CDR3 DNA: TGTGCCAGCAGCTTAGCTTTCGGACACAATGAGCAGTTCTTC. It is translated as CASSLAFGHNEQFF.